The next 29 T cell receptor beta chains were all read from a single sample in a study of radiation and T cells in renal cell carcinoma. Regarding time point: blood 2 weeks post-SBRT. Treatment described: 15 Gy SBRT to primary tumor, nephrectomy 4 weeks later. Only in-frame clones appear in the TCRdb table, and some are missing; sequencing was by immunoSEQ multiplex PCR. The sample includes 100,000 to 150,000 clones, around 85% of them seen just once. Sequenced here: blood, sampled from a patient whose treatment included radiotherapy and nephrectomy. The receptors derive from a man aged 50 or older with renal cell carcinoma.

The chain has TRBV5-1 and TRBJ2-3; the match to TRBD2 covers 12 bases. Germline-derived CDR1 and CDR2 are SGHRS and YFSETQ. The CDR3 is 16 amino acids. J gave up 2 bases and V 4 bases, and 5 bases lay outside the gene matches. This chain's CDR3 is CASSTGLAGLTDTQYF. The DNA for the CDR3 is TGCGCCAGCAGCACCGGACTAGCGGGGCTCACAGATACGCAGTATTTT. Full variable domain (rest looked up from reference TRBV5-1 and TRBJ2-3): KAGVTQTPRYLIKTRGQQVTLSCSPISGHRSVSWYQQTPGQGLQFLFEYFSETQRNKGNFPGRFSGRQFSNSRSEMNVSTLELGDSALYLCASSTGLAGLTDTQYFGPGTRLTVL.

The genes are TRBV7-9 and TRBJ1-6, with TRBD1 as a possible D gene (5 bases). The germline CDR1 and CDR2 sequences are SEHNR and FQNEAQ (reference sequence). Trimming cost V 10 bases and J 4 bases, with 17 bases left between them. CDR3 size: 15 residues. CDR3 nucleotide sequence: TGTGCCACCATGAATCTAGACAGTTATAATTCACCCCTCCACTTT. Translated, it gives CATMNLDSYNSPLHF. Variable domain in full (rest from reference TRBV7-9 and TRBJ1-6): DTGVSQNPRHKITKRGQNVTFRCDPISEHNRLYWYRQTLGQGPEFLTYFQNEAQLEKSRLLSDRFSAERPKGSFSTLEIQRTEQGDSAMYLCATMNLDSYNSPLHFGNGTRLTVT.

V usage is TRBV7-2 and J usage is TRBJ2-3; D is ambiguous. Germline values: CDR1 SGHTA, CDR2 FQGNSA. The CDR3 is 17 amino acids. V was shortened by 0 bases and J by 4 bases, with 17 bases between the two germline ends. In DNA form, the CDR3 reads TGTGCCAGCAGCTTAGCGCTTCTGGGTCAAGGCCCAGATACGCAGTATTTT. It specifies CASSLALLGQGPDTQYF.

CDR3 coding DNA: TGTGCCAGCAGTTCCGGGACACTTAACGGGGAGCTGTTTTTT. Translation gives CASSSGTLNGELFF. This sequence joins TRBV28 and TRBJ2-2; perhaps TRBD1 as D (6 bases). The germline gives CDR1 MDHEN, CDR2 SYDVKM. V was shortened by 4 bases and J by 7 bases, with 13 bases between the two germline ends. The CDR3 contains 14 residues.

This clone was observed once. CDR3 in amino acids: CASSPGYLYGYTF. As DNA, the CDR3 is TGTGCCAGTAGTCCAGGGTATCTCTATGGCTACACCTTC. The chain is built from TRBV19 and TRBJ1-2; weak D call: TRBD1 (5 bases). The CDR3 has 13 residues. Germline V lookup: CDR1 LNHDA, CDR2 SQIVND (reference sequence). Trimming cost V 5 bases and J 4 bases, with 11 bases left between them.

The J gene is TRBJ1-3, the V gene TRBV6-5; D uncertain. The CDR3 sequence is 15 residues long. Germline lookup yields CDR1 MNHEY and CDR2 SVGAGI. Between the trimmed V and J ends, which lost 6 bases and 0 bases, there was a span of 12 bases. The CDR3 nucleotides are TGTGCCAGCAGACCCACGGCTCTCTCTGGAAACACCATATATTTT. This gives the protein CASRPTALSGNTIYF.

This chain connects TRBV19 to TRBJ1-5; 11 bases line up with TRBD1. With V trimmed by 4 bases and J by 15 bases, 8 bases remained unmatched. The CDR3 length is 13 residues. Germline V gene data show CDR1 as LNHDA and CDR2 as SQIVND (reference sequence). The CDR3 protein is CASSTGQGVPPHF. CDR3 nucleotides: TGTGCCAGTAGTACGGGACAGGGGGTGCCACCGCATTTT.

The chain has TRBV19 and TRBJ2-2, with unresolved D. CDR3 length: 15 residues. Germline CDR1 reads LNHDA; CDR2 reads SQIVND (reference sequence). V gave up 3 bases and J gave up 4 bases, with 12 bases separating them. CDR3 amino acids: CASSMRLGTTGELFF. CDR3 sequence (DNA): TGTGCCAGTAGTATGCGGCTGGGAACCACCGGGGAGCTGTTTTTT. Together with reference TRBV19 and TRBJ2-2, the CDR3 gives the full variable domain: DGGITQSPKYLFRKEGQNVTLSCEQNLNHDAMYWYRQDPGQGLRLIYYSQIVNDFQKGDIAEGYSVSREKKESFPLTVTSAQKNPTAFYLCASSMRLGTTGELFFGEGSRLTVL.

The gene calls are TRBV7-2 and TRBJ2-3; 9 bases agree with TRBD2. The V gene's germline CDR1 is SGHTA and CDR2 FQGNSA. The CDR3 is 18 residues long. V shed 1 base, J shed 2 bases, and the junction held 10 bases outside the gene matches. CDR3 sequence: CASSLGLAGSAFTDTQYF. For the CDR3, the DNA is TGTGCCAGCAGCTTAGGGCTAGCGGGATCCGCCTTCACAGATACGCAGTATTTT.

The chain has TRBV7-9 and TRBJ2-7; 8 bases are shared with TRBD1. The germline V gene has CDR1 SEHNR and CDR2 FQNEAQ (reference sequence). V shed 2 bases and J 0 bases; nucleotides not matched to a gene: 6. The CDR3 is 16 amino acids. In DNA form, the CDR3 reads TGTGCCAGCAGCTTAATCAGTGACAGGGGCTCCTACGAGCAGTACTTC. This encodes CASSLISDRGSYEQYF.

The chain links TRBV7-3 to TRBJ2-1; D unresolved. Between the trimmed V and J ends, which lost 1 base and 6 bases, there was a span of 7 bases. Germline V gene data show CDR1 as SGHTA and CDR2 as FQGTGA. The CDR3 sequence is 13 residues long. CDR3 nucleotide sequence: TGTGCCAGCAGCTTAAGCTCGTCCAATGAGCAGTTCTTC. Translating it yields CASSLSSSNEQFF.

This chain links TRBV19 with TRBJ2-1; the D is unclear. CDR1 is LNHDA and CDR2 is SQIVND in the germline V gene (reference sequence). V gave up 5 bases and J gave up 8 bases, with 10 bases separating them. There are 12 residues in the CDR3. The CDR3 spells CASSPQTDEQFF. The CDR3 coding sequence is TGTGCCAGTAGTCCGCAGACCGATGAGCAGTTCTTC.

This clone is a singleton in its sample. The chain uses TRBV2 and TRBJ2-2; TRBD1 matches at 9 bases. The CDR3 is made up of 18 amino acids. V trimming: 4 bases; J trimming: 5 bases; junction bases outside the gene matches: 14. Germline CDR1 reads SNHLY; CDR2 reads FYNNEI. CDR3 region: CASSASTGGTLRTGELFF. The CDR3, as DNA: TGTGCCAGCAGTGCCTCGACAGGGGGAACTTTGAGGACCGGGGAGCTGTTTTTT.

The V and J genes are TRBV15 and TRBJ2-7, with D perhaps matching TRBD1 (6 bases). With 5 bases removed from V and 2 bases from J, the gap between germline ends came to 13 bases. Germline V CDR1 and CDR2: LNHNV, YYDKDF (reference sequence). CDR3 size: 14 residues. Here the CDR3 DNA reads TGTGCCACCAGCCCACGGACAGACCCCTACGAGCAGTACTTC. Residues: CATSPRTDPYEQYF.

This clone appeared once. The J gene is TRBJ2-1, the V gene TRBV20-1; D call uncertain. Trimming took off 3 bases at V and 9 bases at J, with 9 bases between the two ends. Looked up from germline, CDR1 is DFQATT and CDR2 is SNEGSKA (reference sequence). This CDR3 has 11 amino acids. The CDR3 DNA follows: TGCAGTGCTAGGATAGTCTTTGAGCAGTTCTTC. Its translation: CSARIVFEQFF.

The chain couples TRBV7-8 to TRBJ2-7, with TRBD2 identical over 8 bases. V lost 4 bases and J lost 1; bases outside the gene matches: 3. Germline V CDR1 and CDR2: SGHVS, FQNEAQ. The CDR3 is made up of 14 amino acids. CDR3 in DNA: TGTGCCAGCAGCTCAGAGCGGGGGTCCTACGAGCAGTACTTC. Translation gives CASSSERGSYEQYF.

The rearrangement links TRBV5-1 to TRBJ2-1; 7 nucleotides align to TRBD2. CDR1 and CDR2 from the germline V gene are SGHRS and YFSETQ. Trimming took 2 bases from V and 2 from J; bases not matched to a gene: 7. The CDR3 covers 16 residues. The CDR3 DNA is TGCGCCAGCAGCTTTGGGGAGGGTACAACCTACAATGAGCAGTTCTTC. Its translation: CASSFGEGTTYNEQFF.

This chain uses TRBV6-5 with TRBJ1-3; TRBD1 is a possible D gene (6 bases). CDR1 is MNHEY, CDR2 SVGAGI, per germline. The CDR3 consists of 16 residues. The germline V and J ends were trimmed by 0 bases and 4 bases, with 13 bases remaining between them. The CDR3: CASSYSDRLGGNTIYF. The DNA of the CDR3 is TGTGCCAGCAGTTACTCGGACAGATTAGGGGGAAACACCATATATTTT.

V usage is TRBV5-5 and J usage is TRBJ1-1; 8 nucleotides agree with TRBD1. From germline, CDR1 is SGHKS and CDR2 YYEKEE (reference sequence). J gave up 5 bases and V 2 bases, and 5 bases lay outside the gene matches. This CDR3 is 14 amino acids long. The CDR3 reads CASSFDRGWTEAFF. CDR3 nucleotide sequence: TGTGCCAGCAGCTTCGACAGGGGTTGGACTGAAGCTTTCTTT.

This chain links TRBV4-1 with TRBJ1-2; 7 bases match TRBD1. Germline V gives CDR1 MGHRA, CDR2 YSYEKL. V trimming: 1 base; J trimming: 4 bases; junction bases outside the gene matches: 6. This CDR3 has 15 residues. The CDR3 DNA reads as TGCGCCAGCAGCCAAGGACAGGGTTCGGGCTATGGCTACACCTTC. Its translation is CASSQGQGSGYGYTF.

The V and J genes are TRBV2 and TRBJ2-7; 15 positions match TRBD2. CDR1 and CDR2 from the germline V gene are SNHLY and FYNNEI. The V gene end was trimmed by 8 bases and the J gene end by 4 bases; junction bases not matched to a gene: 15. The CDR3 is 18 amino acids. In DNA form, the CDR3 reads TGTGCCAGCGACGCGACCCCCGGGACTAGCGGGGGGAAGTACGAGCAGTACTTC. It specifies CASDATPGTSGGKYEQYF.

This chain links TRBV7-9 with TRBJ1-5; D is unclear. Trimming removed 2 bases from V and 7 bases from J, with 9 bases in between. This CDR3 contains 13 residues. From germline, CDR1 is SEHNR and CDR2 FQNEAQ (reference sequence). The DNA for the CDR3 is TGTGCCAGCAGCTTAAGCGGTGTGCAGCCCCAGCATTTT. It yields the protein CASSLSGVQPQHF.

V gene TRBV5-1 combines with J gene TRBJ2-1; TRBD1 agrees at 7 bases. Trimming at V came to 3 bases and at J to 10 bases, leaving 1 base not matched to a gene. The germline gives CDR1 SGHRS, CDR2 YFSETQ. The CDR3 is 11 residues long. CDR3 sequence: CASSWTGEQFF. CDR3 coding DNA: TGCGCCAGCAGCTGGACAGGAGAGCAGTTCTTC.

This clone was seen once. The J gene is TRBJ2-3, the V gene TRBV10-2; D is unresolved. V was cut by 10 bases and J by 0 bases, with 14 bases left in between. The germline V gene has CDR1 WSHSY and CDR2 SAAADI. The CDR3 extends over 14 amino acids. DNA of the CDR3: TGCGCCACCTCCCTAGGATCTAGCACAGATACGCAGTATTTT. As protein: CATSLGSSTDTQYF.

CDR3 sequence reads: CAISDNRDTGELFF. The DNA of the CDR3 is TGTGCCATCAGTGATAACAGGGACACCGGGGAGCTGTTTTTT. The gene calls are TRBV10-3 and TRBJ2-2; D perhaps matches TRBD1 (6 bases). The germline V gene has CDR1 ENHRY and CDR2 SYGVKD. This CDR3 region has 14 residues. Trimming shortened V by 3 bases and J by 3 bases, and 8 bases separated the two germline ends.

This rearrangement joins TRBV6-1 to TRBJ2-1, with D perhaps matching TRBD2 (6 bases). The ends were cut back, 6 bases at V and 5 bases at J, with 14 bases in the middle. The CDR3 runs to 14 residues. Per germline, CDR1 MNHNS and CDR2 SASEGT. The CDR3 DNA reads as TGTGCCAGCAGGCAGGGTGGGGAGGACAATGAGCAGTTCTTC. It specifies CASRQGGEDNEQFF.

This chain uses TRBV6-1 with TRBJ1-1; D is unresolved. This CDR3 comprises 13 residues. V shed 6 bases and J shed 3 bases, with 11 bases lying between them. The germline V gene has CDR1 MNHNS and CDR2 SASEGT. The CDR3 protein is CASRTWMDTEAFF. DNA of the CDR3: TGTGCCAGCAGAACTTGGATGGACACTGAAGCTTTCTTT.

This clone occurred once. The chain carries TRBV28 and TRBJ2-7, with 9 bases that match TRBD1. Germline trimming cut 4 bases from V and 4 bases from J; bases unmatched to any gene: 2. The CDR3 length is 13 residues. Germline V CDR1 and CDR2: MDHEN, SYDVKM. CDR3 sequence: CASSSGQGYEQYF. CDR3 sequence (DNA): TGTGCCAGCAGTTCGGGACAGGGATACGAGCAGTACTTC.

V is TRBV5-5 and J is TRBJ1-2, with D hard to call. Per the germline V gene, CDR1 is SGHKS and CDR2 is YYEKEE (reference sequence). V was trimmed by 5 bases and J by 5 bases, leaving 16 bases between them. This CDR3 contains 14 residues. DNA of the CDR3: TGTGCCAGCAGAAAGGTACAGACCCCGTATGGCTACACCTTC. The encoded protein is CASRKVQTPYGYTF.